This T cell receptor (beta chain) was obtained from a study of blood T cell repertoires in COVID-19. Looking at the study overall: Acute and convalescent COVID-19 samples came from the United States, Italy and Spain. PBMCs, B-cell-depleted T cells, or T cells provided the cDNA or gDNA that made up the material.

In the original processing: Reference gene primer amplification gave estimated nucleated cell counts. Repertoires were generated with immunoSEQ multiplex PCR, while TCRdb's copy carries only in-frame clones and drops some. Clonal size and the V and J genes are those of that table, whereas D and trimming came from the DNA. The profile shows fewer than 350,000 clones, approximately 88% of them singletons. Recovered status applied to Cohort 3 donors who had two consecutive negative PCRs. It also applied to those with clearance or with symptom resolution. V was clipped by 6 bases and J by 3 bases, with 20 bases between them. In germline, CDR1 is SNHLY, CDR2 FYNNEI. The CDR3 runs 16 residues.

This sequence joins TRBV2 and TRBJ1-1, with D perhaps TRBD1 (5 bases). The specimen was PBMCs or T cells enriched from blood (not recorded which). This receptor was identified in a woman aged 40 to 50 who had recovered from COVID-19. The CDR3: CASRGGDWAPDTEAFF. CDR3 DNA sequence: TGTGCCAGCAGGGGGGGAGATTGGGCCCCGGACACTGAAGCTTTCTTT.